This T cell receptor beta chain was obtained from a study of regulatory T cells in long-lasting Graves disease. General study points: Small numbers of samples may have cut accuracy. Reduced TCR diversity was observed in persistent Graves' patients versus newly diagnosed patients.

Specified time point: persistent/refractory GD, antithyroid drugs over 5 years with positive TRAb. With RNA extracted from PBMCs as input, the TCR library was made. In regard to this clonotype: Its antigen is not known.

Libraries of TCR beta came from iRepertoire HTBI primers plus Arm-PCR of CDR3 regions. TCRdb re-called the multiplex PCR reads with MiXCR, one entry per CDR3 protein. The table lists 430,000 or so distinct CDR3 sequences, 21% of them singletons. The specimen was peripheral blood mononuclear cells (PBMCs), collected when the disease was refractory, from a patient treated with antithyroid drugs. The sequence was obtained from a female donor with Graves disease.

The CDR3 sequence is CASSRVTRIHEQFF. CDR3 DNA: TGTGCCAGCAGTCGTGTGACTAGAATCCATGAGCAGTTCTTC. V usage is TRBV28 and J usage is TRBJ2-1; tentatively, D is TRBD2 (6 bases). V was shortened by 5 bases and J by 8 bases, with 16 bases between the two germline ends. From germline, CDR1 is MDHEN and CDR2 SYDVKM. CDR3 size: 14 residues.